This T cell receptor beta chain was profiled in a study of human T cells and chemical hapten exposure (TCRdb year 2021). In the study overall: For sensitization, 2% DPC in acetone was applied to a 2 cm by 2 cm area of upper inner arm skin. Patients additionally received weekly therapeutic DPC doses to the scalp throughout the roughly 26-week study period. Patch tests used Finn chambers with 0.01% DPC on the upper back, scored after 6 days by International Contact Dermatitis Research Group standards. The patient cohort, mostly female, included alopecia areata with under or over 50% scalp involvement, alopecia totalis and alopecia universalis. Libraries were pooled for sequencing, and variation in per-sample TCR yields was attributed mainly to small differences in library volumes within the pool. This study followed changes in the peripheral blood TCR repertoire in vivo during primary and secondary sensitization of alopecia patients to the hapten diphenylcyclopropenone (DPC). Patient blood was sampled pre-sensitization (week 0) and at 2, 6 and about 24 weeks after DPC sensitization. About 30 alopecia patients provided blood for TCR sequencing at one to four time points (pre-sensitization, 2, 6 and 24 weeks). For every blood RNA sample, sequencing covered both the TCR alpha and TCR beta chains.

Library prep was done by RACE. TCRdb shows the sequencer as NextSeq 500. During library preparation, unique molecular identifiers were attached to individual cDNA molecules so that TCRs could be counted in a quantitative, reproducible way. The authors' pipeline ran thus. Samples had a median of roughly 87,000 TCRs, with a range from about 23,224 to 750,000. V, J and CDR3 annotation of the TCR reads was carried out using the Decombinator software suite. For the PS versus PT1 abundance plots, all samples were subsampled to the same number of TCRs (28,000). TCRs were defined as expanded if absent before sensitization and observed at least eight times at the 2-week time point. TCRdb trimmed the raw reads at Q25, called clones with MiXCR and kept productive beta chains. Records with the same CDR3 protein are collapsed into one entry carrying the most frequent genes and DNA. Here the V and J calls rest on TCRdb's processing, not on the authors' analysis. The sample profile shows about 42,000 distinct CDR3 sequences; 9.6% of them were found once. Jointly, the top ten make up around 14% of the sample.

This clonotype was observed a few times. The specificity of this receptor is unknown. Base-call qualities are not available, and no considerably larger clone is one nucleotide away. What the study reported, not specific to this receptor: Patch test score was positively correlated with the number of PT1 expanded TCRs, with significance at thresholds 8, 16 and 32 but not at 4. DPC sensitization did not change the number of TCRs with a frequency above 1 in 1000, and there was no evidence of changes in global repertoire structure. After repeated subsampling, changes were observed in the strength of the expansion versus patch-test correlation and in the threshold at which the correlation became significant. Compared with pre-sensitization or healthy control sets, expanded TCRs formed significantly more large CDR3 similarity clusters, which is consistent with antigen-driven responses. All patients had alopecia, a presumed autoimmune disease, so their immune response might differ from that of healthy individuals.

The label giving this sample's time point can be read as: patch test 2, 6 weeks after DPC sensitization. Reading the label with the study, this specimen's treatment or condition is: therapeutic diphenylcyclopropenone sensitization with weekly scalp DPC. Unfractionated whole blood was collected in Tempus Blood RNA tubes, and total RNA was extracted from that blood. At each patch-test visit, blood was drawn before the patch test was applied. Patients were eligible if aged 18 to 70, diagnosed with alopecia and judged suitable for DPC therapy, and pregnant patients were excluded. The specimen comprised whole blood, sampled in connection with sensitization to the hapten diphenylcyclopropenone (DPC). This TCR came from a woman in her twenties or thirties with alopecia areata. Some clones in this sample may be carry-over from other donors' samples.

The DNA reads as follows: TGTGCCAGCAGCCCGCCCCAGGTGGGAGTACAAGAGACCCAGTACTTC. Translated, it reads CASSPPQVGVQETQYF. Here the chain combines TRBV5-6 and TRBJ2-5; TRBD2 is a possible D gene, resting on 5 matching bases. CDR3 length: 16 amino acids, cysteine to phenylalanine. Here the CDR3 DNA is all that survives: 48 bases in frame from base 1. The junction shows trimming of 4 bases on V and 2 bases on J, plus 18 bases between the germline ends. The germline V gene yields SGHDT for CDR1 and YYEEEE for CDR2.